This T cell receptor beta chain emerged from a study of brain T cells in children with intractable seizures. The germline gives CDR1 GTSNPN, CDR2 SVGIG (reference sequence). The V gene end was trimmed by 4 bases and the J gene end by 0 bases; junction bases not matched to a gene: 2. The CDR3 contains 14 residues. Assay used: immunoSEQ multiplex PCR; TCRdb lists only in-frame clones, some missing. This repertoire shows 300,000 to 400,000 clones, about 93% found once; its top ten account for around 6%. Regarding time point: blood from clinic visit 5 months post-surgery; TSC patient then seizure free. Only cases whose brain tissue showed the highest T cell transcript signatures were sequenced.

The sequence came from a boy in the first two years of life with tuberous sclerosis and intractable seizures. The material was peripheral blood, obtained 4 to 5 months after surgery. The chain has TRBV30 and TRBJ2-1; 8 bases fit TRBD2. CDR3 DNA: TGTGCCTGGAAACTAGCGGACTCCTACAATGAGCAGTTCTTC. It specifies CAWKLADSYNEQFF. Variable domain in full (rest from reference TRBV30 and TRBJ2-1): SQTIHQWPATLVQPVGSPLSLECTVEGTSNPNLYWYRQAAGRGLQLLFYSVGIGQISSEVPQNLSASRPQDRQFILSSKKLLLSDSGFYLCAWKLADSYNEQFFGPGTRLTVL.